The rows below give T cell receptor beta chains drawn from one sample of a study of T cell repertoires in cytomegalovirus infection. TCRdb re-derived calls from the reads in MiXCR, one entry per CDR3 protein. The profile covers approximately 340,000 distinct CDR3 sequences, with 29% appearing a single time and approximately 20% taken by the ten largest. What these receptors recognize is not known. Sequences were derived from cultured PBMCs, sampled from culture after CMV antigen stimulation. The receptors were gathered from a human donor in good health (CMV status not recorded). Some clones in this sample may be carry-over from other donors' samples. Both conserved end residues are part of each CDR3. D genes are given only for firm matches. Only some rows state a clone size, as once, few, many or a class for expanded clones.

V gene: TRBV19; clone size: NA; J gene: TRBJ1-5; D gene: NA; CDR3 DNA: TGTGCCAGTAGTATTCGGGGGGCGCAGCCCCAGCATTTT; CDR3 protein: CASSIRGAQPQHF
V gene: TRBV5-1; clone size: NA; J gene: TRBJ2-5; D gene: NA; CDR3 DNA: TGCGCCAGCAGCTTTGGGGAGCTCGGGGAGACCCAGTACTTC; CDR3 protein: CASSFGELGETQYF
V gene: TRBV7-2; clone size: many; J gene: TRBJ1-6; D gene: NA; CDR3 DNA: TGTGCCAGCAGCTTAGGGCAGGGAAGAAATTCACCCCTCCACTTT; CDR3 protein: CASSLGQGRNSPLHF
V gene: TRBV11-2; clone size: few; J gene: TRBJ2-3; D gene: NA; CDR3 DNA: TGTGCCAGCAGCTCCAGCCGGACAGTAGATACGCAGTATTTT; CDR3 protein: CASSSSRTVDTQYF
V gene: TRBV7-2; clone size: few; J gene: TRBJ1-4; D gene: NA; CDR3 DNA: TGTGCCAGCAGCTTAGTCGGGCCCAGGGGTGGTGAAAAACTGTTTTTT; CDR3 protein: CASSLVGPRGGEKLFF
V gene: TRBV27; clone size: NA; J gene: TRBJ2-5; D gene: NA; CDR3 DNA: TGTGCCAGCAGTTTTACGCGCGGAGAGACCCAGTACTTC; CDR3 protein: CASSFTRGETQYF
V gene: TRBV9; clone size: NA; J gene: TRBJ2-5; D gene: TRBD2; CDR3 DNA: TGTGCCAGCAGCGTAGGCGCGGGAGGATACCAAGAGACCCAGTACTTC; CDR3 protein: CASSVGAGGYQETQYF
V gene: TRBV19; clone size: few; J gene: TRBJ2-1; D gene: TRBD2; CDR3 DNA: TGTGCCAGTAGTATAGGAGCGGGGGGATACAATGAGCAGTTCTTC; CDR3 protein: CASSIGAGGYNEQFF
V gene: TRBV29-1; clone size: few; J gene: TRBJ1-2; D gene: NA; CDR3 DNA: TGCAGCGCGAACCGGGACTATGGCTACACCTTC; CDR3 protein: CSANRDYGYTF
V gene: TRBV6-2/TRBV6-3; clone size: many; J gene: TRBJ1-5; D gene: TRBD1; CDR3 DNA: TGTGCCAGCAGGCCCACAGGGGAATTTAGCAATCAGCCCCAGCATTTT; CDR3 protein: CASRPTGEFSNQPQHF
V gene: TRBV6-5; clone size: few; J gene: TRBJ2-5; D gene: NA; CDR3 DNA: TGTGCCGCTGCCAGGGGCCAGACCCAGTACTTC; CDR3 protein: CAAARGQTQYF
V gene: TRBV19; clone size: NA; J gene: TRBJ1-1; D gene: NA; CDR3 DNA: TGTGCCAGTAGTCATGATCCGAACACTGAAGCTTTCTTT; CDR3 protein: CASSHDPNTEAFF
V gene: TRBV3-1; clone size: few; J gene: TRBJ1-1; D gene: TRBD1; CDR3 DNA: TGTGCCAGCAGGGGAGGGACAGGGGAAGCTTTCTTT; CDR3 protein: CASRGGTGEAFF
V gene: TRBV24-1; clone size: few; J gene: TRBJ2-2; D gene: NA; CDR3 DNA: TGTGCCACCAGTGGGGTCACCGGGGAGCTGTTTTTT; CDR3 protein: CATSGVTGELFF
V gene: TRBV2; clone size: few; J gene: TRBJ1-2; D gene: NA; CDR3 DNA: TGTGCCAGCAAATTGACAGACCATGGCTACACCTTC; CDR3 protein: CASKLTDHGYTF
V gene: TRBV20-1; clone size: NA; J gene: TRBJ1-1; D gene: TRBD1; CDR3 DNA: TGCAGTGCTAAAAGAAGTACAGGGGGCTGGAACACTGAAGCTTTCTTT; CDR3 protein: CSAKRSTGGWNTEAFF
V gene: TRBV11-2; clone size: NA; J gene: TRBJ2-7; D gene: NA; CDR3 DNA: TGTGCCAGCAGCTTCCCCCTCGACCAAGGAAAGGACGAGCAGTACTTC; CDR3 protein: CASSFPLDQGKDEQYF
V gene: TRBV19; clone size: NA; J gene: TRBJ1-2; D gene: NA; CDR3 DNA: TGTGCCAGTAGTCCAAGACATAAATCTGGCTACACCTTC; CDR3 protein: CASSPRHKSGYTF
V gene: TRBV7-6; clone size: NA; J gene: TRBJ2-1; D gene: TRBD1; CDR3 DNA: TGTGCCAGCAGCTATTGGGACAGGATGTGGAATGAGCAGTTCTTC; CDR3 protein: CASSYWDRMWNEQFF
V gene: TRBV7-1; clone size: once; J gene: TRBJ2-1; D gene: NA; CDR3 DNA: TGTGCCAGCAGCTCACCGGACCGGGAAAACTACAATGAGCAGTTCTTC; CDR3 protein: CASSSPDRENYNEQFF
V gene: TRBV7-4; clone size: NA; J gene: TRBJ1-6; D gene: NA; CDR3 DNA: TGTGCCAGCAGCCCCGGCGGGGGGCAAAATTCACCCCTCCACTTT; CDR3 protein: CASSPGGGQNSPLHF
V gene: TRBV28; clone size: few; J gene: TRBJ2-3; D gene: NA; CDR3 DNA: TGTGCCAGCAGCCCCAGACAGTCTCATACCGACACAGATACGCAGTATTTT; CDR3 protein: CASSPRQSHTDTDTQYF
V gene: TRBV7-4; clone size: NA; J gene: TRBJ1-3; D gene: NA; CDR3 DNA: TGTGCCAGCAGCTCGTTATACTCTGGAAACACCATATATTTT; CDR3 protein: CASSSLYSGNTIYF
V gene: TRBV2; clone size: NA; J gene: TRBJ2-1; D gene: TRBD2; CDR3 DNA: TGTGCCAGCAGAGCCGGGACTAGGCGAGAGCAGTTCTTC; CDR3 protein: CASRAGTRREQFF
V gene: TRBV5-4; clone size: NA; J gene: TRBJ1-2; D gene: NA; CDR3 DNA: TGTGCCAGCAGCTTGGGGGGCCGCATTGGCTATGGCTACACCTTC; CDR3 protein: CASSLGGRIGYGYTF
V gene: TRBV7-9; clone size: few; J gene: TRBJ2-5; D gene: TRBD2; CDR3 DNA: TGTGCCAGCAGCTTACTCGGACTAGCGGGGGGGCAAGAGACCCAGTACTTC; CDR3 protein: CASSLLGLAGGQETQYF
V gene: TRBV6-1; clone size: NA; J gene: TRBJ2-7; D gene: TRBD1; CDR3 DNA: TGTGCCAGCAGTGGAAGAGACAGGGGGTACGAGCAGTACTTC; CDR3 protein: CASSGRDRGYEQYF
V gene: TRBV2; clone size: few; J gene: TRBJ2-5; D gene: TRBD2; CDR3 DNA: TGTGCCAGCAGGGGGACTAGCGGCCCGCCGATCCAAGAGACCCAGTACTTC; CDR3 protein: CASRGTSGPPIQETQYF
V gene: TRBV6-8; clone size: few; J gene: TRBJ2-2; D gene: NA; CDR3 DNA: TGTGCCAGCGGGCGGGTAGAACCCGGGGAGCTGTTTTTT; CDR3 protein: CASGRVEPGELFF
V gene: TRBV6-1; clone size: few; J gene: TRBJ2-3; D gene: TRBD2; CDR3 DNA: TGTGCCAGCAGTGAAAGCTTAGCGGGGCCTAATACGCAGTATTTT; CDR3 protein: CASSESLAGPNTQYF
V gene: TRBV11-3; clone size: NA; J gene: TRBJ2-5; D gene: TRBD1; CDR3 DNA: TGTGCCAGCAGCTCGGGACAGGGCGTTGGGACCCAGTACTTC; CDR3 protein: CASSSGQGVGTQYF
V gene: TRBV4-1; clone size: NA; J gene: TRBJ1-1; D gene: NA; CDR3 DNA: TGCGCCAGCAGCCAACACAGGGAGAGAGGAGAGGAAGCTTTCTTT; CDR3 protein: CASSQHRERGEEAFF
V gene: TRBV20-1; clone size: NA; J gene: TRBJ1-6; D gene: NA; CDR3 DNA: TGCAGTGCTAGACAGGGAAGGGATAATTCACCCCTCCACTTT; CDR3 protein: CSARQGRDNSPLHF
V gene: TRBV6-2/TRBV6-3; clone size: few; J gene: TRBJ1-1; D gene: NA; CDR3 DNA: TGTGCCAGCAGCACTCAAAAGAGAGAGATGAACACTGAAGCTTTCTTT; CDR3 protein: CASSTQKREMNTEAFF
V gene: TRBV24-1; clone size: once; J gene: TRBJ2-3; D gene: NA; CDR3 DNA: TGTGCCACCGAAGGAGCAGGGGGCACAGATACGCAGTATTTT; CDR3 protein: CATEGAGGTDTQYF
V gene: TRBV11-2; clone size: few; J gene: TRBJ1-2; D gene: NA; CDR3 DNA: TGTGCCAGCAGCTCTCCCCGACAGCACCCTAACTATGGCTACACCTTC; CDR3 protein: CASSSPRQHPNYGYTF
V gene: TRBV10-3; clone size: NA; J gene: TRBJ1-1; D gene: TRBD1; CDR3 DNA: TGTGCCATCAGTGAGTCCCAGGGGGCGAGGGCTGAAGCTTTCTTT; CDR3 protein: CAISESQGARAEAFF
V gene: TRBV11-3; clone size: few; J gene: TRBJ2-1; D gene: NA; CDR3 DNA: TGTGCCAGCAGCTACACAGGGTTGGATGAGCAGTTCTTC; CDR3 protein: CASSYTGLDEQFF
V gene: TRBV7-2; clone size: many; J gene: TRBJ2-7; D gene: TRBD2; CDR3 DNA: TGTGCCAGCAGGGCAGACAGACTAGCGGGGGCCGAGCAGTACTTC; CDR3 protein: CASRADRLAGAEQYF
V gene: TRBV7-9; clone size: few; J gene: TRBJ1-6; D gene: NA; CDR3 DNA: TGTGCCAGCAGCTTAGGTTGGGATTTGAATTCACCCCTCCACTTT; CDR3 protein: CASSLGWDLNSPLHF
V gene: TRBV7-6; clone size: many; J gene: TRBJ2-2; D gene: NA; CDR3 DNA: TGTGCCAGCAGCTTAGCGCTGGCAGCGAACACCGGGGAGCTGTTTTTT; CDR3 protein: CASSLALAANTGELFF
V gene: TRBV7-9; clone size: NA; J gene: TRBJ2-6; D gene: TRBD1; CDR3 DNA: TGTGCCAGCAGCACCCGAGGACAGGTTTTGGCTTCTGGGGCCAACGTCCTGACTTTC; CDR3 protein: CASSTRGQVLASGANVLTF
V gene: TRBV20-1; clone size: NA; J gene: TRBJ1-5; D gene: NA; CDR3 DNA: TGCAGTGCCCCGGCGGGGATAGGGCAGCCCCAGCATTTT; CDR3 protein: CSAPAGIGQPQHF
V gene: TRBV20-1; clone size: NA; J gene: TRBJ2-1; D gene: TRBD2; CDR3 DNA: TGCAGTGCTTACCTAGCTAGCGGGGGTTACAATGAGCAGTTCTTC; CDR3 protein: CSAYLASGGYNEQFF
V gene: TRBV20-1; clone size: NA; J gene: TRBJ2-7; D gene: TRBD2; CDR3 DNA: TGCAGTGCTAGAGATCTAGCGGGAGATAGCTCCTACGAGCAGTACTTC; CDR3 protein: CSARDLAGDSSYEQYF
V gene: TRBV7-8; clone size: NA; J gene: TRBJ2-2; D gene: NA; CDR3 DNA: TGTGCCAGCAGCTTCGCCGGACTGTACACCGGGGAGCTGTTTTTT; CDR3 protein: CASSFAGLYTGELFF
V gene: TRBV19; clone size: NA; J gene: TRBJ1-1; D gene: NA; CDR3 DNA: TGTGCCAGTATCCGGGATGGGGTGAACACTGAAGCTTTCTTT; CDR3 protein: CASIRDGVNTEAFF
V gene: TRBV11-2; clone size: NA; J gene: TRBJ2-1; D gene: TRBD2; CDR3 DNA: TGTGCCAGCAGCCTGGACGGGGGGGCCTACAATGAGCAGTTCTTC; CDR3 protein: CASSLDGGAYNEQFF
V gene: TRBV7-6; clone size: many; J gene: TRBJ1-2; D gene: NA; CDR3 DNA: TGTGCCAGCAGCTCCGAAAGGACCGTAAACTATGGCTACACCTTC; CDR3 protein: CASSSERTVNYGYTF
V gene: TRBV4-1; clone size: NA; J gene: TRBJ1-4; D gene: TRBD1; CDR3 DNA: TGCGCCAGCACCCCAAGATCGGGACAGAGTAATGAAAAACTGTTTTTT; CDR3 protein: CASTPRSGQSNEKLFF
V gene: TRBV28; clone size: few; J gene: TRBJ1-5; D gene: NA; CDR3 DNA: TGTGCCAGCAGTTTAAGTGGGGATGAGAGCAATCAGCCCCAGCATTTT; CDR3 protein: CASSLSGDESNQPQHF
V gene: TRBV30; clone size: NA; J gene: TRBJ1-1; D gene: NA; CDR3 DNA: TGTGCCTGGAATCTGGGGGCGAGCACTGAAGCTTTCTTT; CDR3 protein: CAWNLGASTEAFF
V gene: TRBV7-8; clone size: many; J gene: TRBJ2-1; D gene: NA; CDR3 DNA: TGTGCCATCGACTTTGGGTGGGGGCATGCCTACAATGAGCAGTTCTTC; CDR3 protein: CAIDFGWGHAYNEQFF
V gene: TRBV4-2; clone size: NA; J gene: TRBJ2-2; D gene: NA; CDR3 DNA: TGTGCCAGCAGCGGCAGGTCCACCGGGGAGCTGTTTTTT; CDR3 protein: CASSGRSTGELFF
V gene: TRBV28; clone size: NA; J gene: TRBJ2-7; D gene: NA; CDR3 DNA: TGTGCCAGCAATGGATACTACGAGCAGTACTTC; CDR3 protein: CASNGYYEQYF
V gene: TRBV7-2; clone size: NA; J gene: TRBJ2-1; D gene: NA; CDR3 DNA: TGTGCCAGCAGCTTAGCAGGTGGGTCCAAGGAGCAGTTCTTC; CDR3 protein: CASSLAGGSKEQFF
V gene: TRBV7-8; clone size: NA; J gene: TRBJ2-3; D gene: NA; CDR3 DNA: TGTGCCAGCAGCTTAGAGGACCTTGGGCTAGCCCGGCGCACAGATACGCAGTATTTT; CDR3 protein: CASSLEDLGLARRTDTQYF
V gene: TRBV6-6; clone size: NA; J gene: TRBJ2-3; D gene: TRBD2; CDR3 DNA: TGTGCCAGCAGTTACTCTAGCGGGAGATGGGATACGCAGTATTTT; CDR3 protein: CASSYSSGRWDTQYF